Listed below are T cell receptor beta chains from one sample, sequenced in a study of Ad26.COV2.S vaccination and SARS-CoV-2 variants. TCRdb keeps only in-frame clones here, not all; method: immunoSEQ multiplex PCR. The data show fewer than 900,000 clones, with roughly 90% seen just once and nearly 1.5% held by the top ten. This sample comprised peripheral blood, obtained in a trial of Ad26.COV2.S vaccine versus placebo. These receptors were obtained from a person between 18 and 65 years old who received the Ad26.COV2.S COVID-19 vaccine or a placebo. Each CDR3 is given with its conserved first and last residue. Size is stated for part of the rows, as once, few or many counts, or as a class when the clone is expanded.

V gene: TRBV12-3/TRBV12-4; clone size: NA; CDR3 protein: CASRGDYSPLHF
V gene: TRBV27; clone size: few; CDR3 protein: CASSYLGGNQPQHF
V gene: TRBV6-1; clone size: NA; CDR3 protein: CASSEQGASNQPQHF
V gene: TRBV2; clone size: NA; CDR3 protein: CASGPLRGENSPLHF
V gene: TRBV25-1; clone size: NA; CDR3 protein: CASSDPGTLIGTNEQFF
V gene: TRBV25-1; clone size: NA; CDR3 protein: CASTPSVGETQYF
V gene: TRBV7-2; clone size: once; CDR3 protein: CASSLGTGMGSPLHF
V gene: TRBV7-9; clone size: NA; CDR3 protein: CASSLTGDSEAFF
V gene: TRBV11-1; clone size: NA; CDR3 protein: CASSYVGPYEQYF
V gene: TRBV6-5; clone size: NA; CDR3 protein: CASSRGGGAVGELFF
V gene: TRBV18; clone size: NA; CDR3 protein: CASSPPSMQGEAQYF
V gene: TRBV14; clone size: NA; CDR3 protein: CASSQDPVSANTGELFF
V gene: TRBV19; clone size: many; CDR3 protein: CASGPRGARREQYF
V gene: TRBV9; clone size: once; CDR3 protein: CASSTSPDRLNSPLHF
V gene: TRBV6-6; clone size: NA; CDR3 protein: CASSQGDGGYEQYF
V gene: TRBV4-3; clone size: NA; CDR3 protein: CATRGRGLDTQYF
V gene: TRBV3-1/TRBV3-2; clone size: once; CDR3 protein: CASSQAPTSGNSYEQYF
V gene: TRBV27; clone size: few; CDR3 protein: CASSPPPTGANQPQHF
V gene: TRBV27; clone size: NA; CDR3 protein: CASSPPRWGQGNPGANVLTF
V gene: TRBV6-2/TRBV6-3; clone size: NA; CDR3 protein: CASSYSRDYTDTQYF
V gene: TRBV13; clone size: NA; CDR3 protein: CASSWTSGGYNEQFF
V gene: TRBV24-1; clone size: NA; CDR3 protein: CATSREVSVRRETQYF
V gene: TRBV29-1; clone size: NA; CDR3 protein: CSVRPQGGGQYF
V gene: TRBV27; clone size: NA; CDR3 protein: CASSMTATYEQYF
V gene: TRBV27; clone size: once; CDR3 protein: CASRSHQNTEAFF
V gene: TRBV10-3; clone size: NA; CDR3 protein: CAISWTPTDTQYF
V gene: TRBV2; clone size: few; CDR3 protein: CASRQGLAAYEQYF
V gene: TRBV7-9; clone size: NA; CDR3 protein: CASSLEMGETQYF
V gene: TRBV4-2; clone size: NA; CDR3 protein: CASSQDSGSLGETQYF
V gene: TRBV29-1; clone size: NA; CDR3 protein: CSVVLTQETQYF
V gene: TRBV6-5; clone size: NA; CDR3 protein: CASSRQANNQPQHF
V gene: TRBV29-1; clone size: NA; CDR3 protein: CSVVGRLQETQYF
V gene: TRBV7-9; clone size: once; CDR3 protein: CATGNPGGLLPYNEQFF
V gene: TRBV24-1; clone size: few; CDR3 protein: CATSDLAGEAFF
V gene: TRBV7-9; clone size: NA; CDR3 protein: CASSLRGRAPTGELFF
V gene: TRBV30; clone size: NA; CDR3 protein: CAWSVRSVARF
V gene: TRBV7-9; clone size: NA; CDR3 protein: CAIQSQGGPREAQYF
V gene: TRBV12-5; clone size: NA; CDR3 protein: CASGPGLASYNEQFF
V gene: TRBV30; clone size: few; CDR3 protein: CAWSVLGVPYEQYF
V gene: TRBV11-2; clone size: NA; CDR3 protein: CASIGQGAETQYF
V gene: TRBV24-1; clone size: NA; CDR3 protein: CATSGTGGFGTGELFF
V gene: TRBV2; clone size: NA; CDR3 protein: CASRSALYNEQFF